The 12 T cell receptor beta chains below all came from one sample that was sequenced in a study of blood T cell repertoires in COVID-19. The protocol was immunoSEQ multiplex PCR, while the TCRdb copy is restricted to in-frame clones and leaves out a portion. This sample has roughly 300,000 clones, with under 95% found just once. The sequencing sample was made of PBMCs or T cells enriched from blood (not recorded which). The receptors derive from a woman aged 40 to 55 with acute COVID-19.

About this clone: A clone one base away is much larger, so this may be a read error. The CDR3 loop reads CASSSDRAYEQYF. DNA of the CDR3: TGTGCCAGCAGCTCGGACAGGGCGTACGAGCAGTACTTC. V and J are TRBV2 and TRBJ2-7; 8 nucleotides match TRBD1. From germline, CDR1 is SNHLY and CDR2 FYNNEI. The CDR3 is 13 residues long. V lost 6 bases, J lost 4 bases, and 5 bases stayed unmatched.

The gene calls are TRBV7-2 and TRBJ1-2, with D possibly TRBD1 on 6 matching bases. The CDR3 extends over 15 amino acids. CDR1 is SGHTA and CDR2 is FQGNSA in the germline V gene. Trimming stripped 5 bases from V and 5 bases from J, with 18 bases between. CDR3 protein: CASSNTGGLGYGYTF. Here the CDR3 DNA reads TGTGCCAGCAGCAATACGGGGGGGCTGGGGTATGGCTACACCTTC.

The chain recombines TRBV7-8 with TRBJ1-2; D gene unclear. V was shortened by 0 bases and J by 0 bases, with 11 bases between the two germline ends. CDR3 size: 16 residues. Per the germline V gene, CDR1 is SGHVS and CDR2 is FQNEAQ. In DNA, the CDR3 is TGTGCCAGCAGCTTAGCGGCTGGTTTACCTAACTATGGCTACACCTTC. Translating it yields CASSLAAGLPNYGYTF.

The chain combines TRBV2 with TRBJ1-6; possible D gene TRBD1, 5 bases. V lost 10 bases and J 2 bases, leaving 9 bases between the germline ends. The CDR3 contains 13 residues. Germline values: CDR1 SNHLY, CDR2 FYNNEI. The CDR3 region is CATKDTYNSPLHF. The CDR3 nucleotides are TGTGCCACCAAGGACACCTATAATTCACCCCTCCACTTT.

The J gene is TRBJ2-3, the V gene TRBV7-9; TRBD2 matches 15 bases. The ends lost 5 bases at V and 2 bases at J; junction bases unmatched: 5. The germline V gene encodes CDR1 SEHNR and CDR2 FQNEAQ (reference sequence). CDR3 length: 17 residues. The CDR3 loop reads CASSMGLAGGPTDTQYF. The CDR3 DNA reads as TGTGCCAGCAGCATGGGACTAGCGGGGGGCCCCACAGATACGCAGTATTTT.

This chain joins TRBV6-5 and TRBJ1-1, with unresolved D. This CDR3 is built from 10 residues. The V end lost 8 bases, the J end lost 3 bases, and 4 bases lay between the germline ends. The germline CDR1 and CDR2 sequences are MNHEY and SVGAGI. The CDR3 sequence: CASSHTEAFF. DNA for the CDR3: TGTGCCAGCTCTCACACTGAAGCTTTCTTT.

The gene calls are TRBV6-2 or TRBV6-3 and TRBJ2-7; TRBD2 agrees at 13 bases. The V segment lost 5 bases and the J segment 5 bases; nucleotides outside the gene matches: 9. From germline, CDR1 is MNHEY and CDR2 SVGEGT. CDR3 length equals 16 residues. CDR3 nucleotide sequence: TGTGCCAGCAGTCAACGGACTAGCGGGGGACCCCACGAGCAGTACTTC. Translated, it gives CASSQRTSGGPHEQYF.

The CDR3 region is CASSQTDTQYF. In DNA, the CDR3 is TGTGCCAGCAGCCAAACAGATACGCAGTATTTT. The rearrangement joins TRBV7-6 to TRBJ2-3; no definite D call. Between the trimmed V and J ends, which lost 5 bases and 3 bases, there was a span of 3 bases. The CDR3 is made up of 11 amino acids. Germline V gene lookup returns CDR1 SGHVS and CDR2 FNYEAQ.

The CDR3 reads CASSDQGGNQPQHF. For the CDR3, the DNA is TGTGCCAGCAGTGACCAGGGGGGCAATCAGCCCCAGCATTTT. The chain carries TRBV28 and TRBJ1-5, with TRBD1 identical over 7 bases. Germline CDR1 and CDR2: MDHEN and SYDVKM. V was pared by 5 bases and J by 2 bases, with 3 bases of the junction left unmatched. This CDR3 contains 14 residues.

The chain has TRBV2 and TRBJ2-5; a weak D match, TRBD2 (6 bases). CDR3 length equals 15 residues. Trimming took 6 bases from V and 2 from J, leaving 16 bases between them. Germline CDR1 and CDR2: SNHLY and FYNNEI. CDR3 in DNA: TGTGCCAGCAGGAAGGTAGGCGGGAAGCAAGAGACCCAGTACTTC. Residues: CASRKVGGKQETQYF. Drawing the rest from reference TRBV2 and TRBJ2-5, the complete variable domain is EPEVTQTPSHQVTQMGQEVILRCVPISNHLYFYWYRQILGQKVEFLVSFYNNEISEKSEIFDDQFSVERPDGSNFTLKIRSTKLEDSAMYFCASRKVGGKQETQYFGPGTRLLVL.

The chain joins TRBV5-1 to TRBJ1-5, with 7 bases identical to TRBD1. The germline CDR1 and CDR2 sequences are SGHRS and YFSETQ. This CDR3 has 15 residues. The J segment lost 6 bases and the V segment lost 1 base, leaving 7 bases of the junction unmatched. CDR3 region: CASSLTTGTSQPQHF. For the CDR3, the DNA is TGCGCCAGCAGCTTGACGACAGGGACCTCTCAGCCCCAGCATTTT.

The chain links TRBV19 to TRBJ1-6; 8 bases fit TRBD1. Trimming removed 9 bases from V and 6 bases from J; junction bases left unmatched: 10. From germline, CDR1 is LNHDA and CDR2 SQIVND (reference sequence). CDR3 size: 15 residues. The CDR3 coding sequence is TGTGCCAGAACTGGACAGGGATGGAGTAATTCACCCCTCCACTTT. It yields the protein CARTGQGWSNSPLHF.